A selection of T cell receptor beta chains follows, all from one sample in a study of blood T cell repertoires in COVID-19. Data came from immunoSEQ multiplex PCR; TCRdb stores just in-frame clones and leaves some out. The table has tens of thousands of clones, 83% seen once. The sequenced sample consisted of peripheral blood. These receptors were obtained from a man in his forties or fifties with COVID-19, enrolled during active disease. The CDR3 runs from the conserved cysteine through the conserved F or W. Fields, in order: D gene, V gene, J gene, clone size, CDR3 DNA, CDR3 protein. D genes are given only for firm matches. Not every row has a clone size; where given, it reads once, few, many or a size class.

TRBD1,TRBV6-6,TRBJ2-1,-,TGTGCCAGCAGACGGACAGGCAGTTACAATGAGCAGTTCTTC,CASRRTGSYNEQFF
-,TRBV6-5,TRBJ1-5,few,TGTGCCAGCTGCGAGACCGGGAGTAAGGGGCCCCAGCATTTT,CASCETGSKGPQHF
TRBD1,TRBV3-1/TRBV3-2,TRBJ2-7,-,TGTGCCAGCAGCCCATCTTACAGGGGCAGCTCCTACGAGCAGTACTTC,CASSPSYRGSSYEQYF
-,TRBV12-3/TRBV12-4,TRBJ2-5,-,TGTGCCAGCAGTTTTTGGCGGGAAGAGACCCAGTACTTC,CASSFWREETQYF
-,TRBV19,TRBJ2-1,-,TGTGCCAGTAGTATAAGGGGCGGAGGGGTCTCCAATGAGCAGTTCTTC,CASSIRGGGVSNEQFF
TRBD2,TRBV25-1,TRBJ2-7,-,TGTGCCAGCACCGCCGGGGGGGGCTCCTACGAGCAATACTTC,CASTAGGGSYEQYF
TRBD1,TRBV7-8,TRBJ2-7,-,TGTGCCAGCAGCTCGCGTGGACAGGGCCACGAGCAGTACTTC,CASSSRGQGHEQYF
-,TRBV19,TRBJ2-3,-,TGTGCCAGTAGTGAGCGGCGGGCAGATACGCAGTATTTT,CASSERRADTQYF
-,TRBV28,TRBJ1-5,-,TGTGCCAGCAGTCTCCTTGGCAATCAGCCCCAGCATTTT,CASSLLGNQPQHF
TRBD1,TRBV5-1,TRBJ2-1,once,TGCGCCAGCAGCCTCGGGGACAGGGCCAACAATGAGCAGTTCTTC,CASSLGDRANNEQFF
-,TRBV5-4,TRBJ2-5,once,TGTGCCAGCAGCTTGGTCAGGGAAGAGACCCAGTACTTC,CASSLVREETQYF
-,TRBV28,TRBJ2-5,-,TGTGCCAGCAGTTCCCCCCTGGGGGTCCGGGGGGAGACCCAGTACTTC,CASSSPLGVRGETQYF
-,TRBV5-5,TRBJ1-1,-,TGTGCCAGCAGCTTACGGGAGGGGCGGGGTACTGAAGCTTTCTTT,CASSLREGRGTEAFF
-,TRBV9,TRBJ1-4,-,TGTGCCAGCAGCGAGCCAGGGCCTAATGAAAAACTGTTTTTT,CASSEPGPNEKLFF
-,TRBV6-5,TRBJ2-7,-,TGTGCCAGCAGTTACAACAGGGAATACGAGCAGTACTTC,CASSYNREYEQYF
TRBD1,TRBV2,TRBJ1-2,-,TGTGCCAGCAGTGACGTGGCAGGGGGAGGCTATGGCTACACCTTC,CASSDVAGGGYGYTF
TRBD1,TRBV19,TRBJ2-1,-,TGTGCCAGTAGTATGACAGGGGATGAGCAGTTCTTC,CASSMTGDEQFF
-,TRBV6-6,TRBJ1-2,-,TGTGCCAGCAGTGTTCAGGGGCCCTACACCTTC,CASSVQGPYTF
-,TRBV2,TRBJ1-2,-,TGTGCCAGCAGTGCGGCTCAGGGTAATGGCTACACCTTC,CASSAAQGNGYTF
-,TRBV4-1,TRBJ2-7,-,TGCGCCAGCAGCGCGCCGACAAGGTCCTACGAGCAGTACTTC,CASSAPTRSYEQYF
TRBD2,TRBV7-9,TRBJ2-7,-,TGTGCCAGCAGCTCCCCCGGACTAGCGGGAGTGGGCGAGCAGTACTTC,CASSSPGLAGVGEQYF
TRBD2,TRBV7-2,TRBJ2-5,-,TGTGCCAGCAGCTTATATGCGCTGGGACTAGCACAAGAGACCCAGTACTTC,CASSLYALGLAQETQYF
-,TRBV30,TRBJ2-3,few,TGTGCCTGGAGTAGGGGGGACAGAGCAACAGATACGCAGTATTTT,CAWSRGDRATDTQYF
-,TRBV30,TRBJ1-5,few,TGTGCCTGGAGTGTACAGGGCAATCAGCCCCAGCATTTT,CAWSVQGNQPQHF
TRBD1,TRBV6-4,TRBJ2-2,-,TGTGCCAGCAGCCGATACGGGACAGGGGAAAGGACCGGGGAGCTGTTTTTT,CASSRYGTGERTGELFF
TRBD2,TRBV27,TRBJ2-1,-,TGTGCCAGCACCGGCCGGGAGACTAGCGGTCCAGGCTCCTACAATGAGCAGTTCTTC,CASTGRETSGPGSYNEQFF
-,TRBV30,TRBJ1-5,-,TGTGCCTGGAGCGCCCCAGGGGCTGGCAATCAGCCCCAGCATTTT,CAWSAPGAGNQPQHF
-,TRBV5-1,TRBJ2-3,-,TGCGCCAGCAGCTTGGCCATTTTAGATACGCAGTATTTT,CASSLAILDTQYF